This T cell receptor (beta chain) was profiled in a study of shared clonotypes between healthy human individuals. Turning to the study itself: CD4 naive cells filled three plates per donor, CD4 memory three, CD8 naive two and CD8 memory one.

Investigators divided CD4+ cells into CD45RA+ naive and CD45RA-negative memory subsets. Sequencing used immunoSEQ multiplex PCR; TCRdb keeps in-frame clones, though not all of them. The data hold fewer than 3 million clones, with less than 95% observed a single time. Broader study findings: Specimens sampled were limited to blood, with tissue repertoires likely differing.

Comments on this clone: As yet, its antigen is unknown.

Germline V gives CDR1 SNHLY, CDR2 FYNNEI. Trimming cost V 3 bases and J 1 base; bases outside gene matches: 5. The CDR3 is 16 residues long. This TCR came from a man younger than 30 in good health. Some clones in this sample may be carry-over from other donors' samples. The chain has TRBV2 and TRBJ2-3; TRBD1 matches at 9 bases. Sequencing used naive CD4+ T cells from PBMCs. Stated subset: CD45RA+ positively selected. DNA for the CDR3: TGTGCCAGCAGTGACGGGACAGGGAGGGGCACAGATACGCAGTATTTT. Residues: CASSDGTGRGTDTQYF. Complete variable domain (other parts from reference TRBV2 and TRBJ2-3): EPEVTQTPSHQVTQMGQEVILRCVPISNHLYFYWYRQILGQKVEFLVSFYNNEISEKSEIFDDQFSVERPDGSNFTLKIRSTKLEDSAMYFCASSDGTGRGTDTQYFGPGTRLTVL.